The 7 T cell receptor beta chains given below trace back to one sample, sequenced in a study of human T cells and chemical hapten exposure. MiXCR, run by TCRdb on the RACE reads, gives a single entry per CDR3 protein. The table records roughly 380,000 distinct CDR3 sequences, approximately 4.4% of them present only once. Time point specified: patch test 1, 2 weeks after DPC sensitization. Treatment here: therapeutic diphenylcyclopropenone sensitization with weekly scalp DPC. Material: whole blood, obtained in connection with sensitization to the hapten diphenylcyclopropenone (DPC). The source is a woman between 45 and 60 years old with alopecia areata. Some clones in this sample may be carry-over from other donors' samples.

The J gene is TRBJ1-5, the V gene TRBV6-1; possibly TRBD1 for D (6 bases). V was pared by 5 bases and J by 4 bases, with 15 bases between. This CDR3 comprises 15 residues. The germline V gene encodes CDR1 MNHNS and CDR2 SASEGT. CDR3 residues: CASSPRTVPNQPQHF. CDR3 nucleotide sequence: TGTGCCAGCAGTCCCCGGACAGTTCCAAATCAGCCCCAGCATTTT.

This clonotype occurred many times. The chain combines TRBV20-1 with TRBJ2-7; 10 bases are a match to TRBD1. CDR1 and CDR2 (germline): DFQATT, SNEGSKA (reference sequence). The CDR3 covers 14 residues. The ends lost 5 bases at V and 3 bases at J; junction bases unmatched: 7. CDR3 sequence reads: CSAPTGTGVYEQYF. For the CDR3, the DNA is TGCAGTGCTCCTACCGGGACAGGGGTCTACGAGCAGTACTTC.

Many counts were recorded for this clonotype. The chain couples TRBV10-2 to TRBJ2-1, with 7 bases that match TRBD2. V lost 6 bases, J lost 15 bases, and 14 bases stayed unmatched. The V gene's germline CDR1 is WSHSY and CDR2 SAAADI. The CDR3 spans 13 residues. CDR3 sequence: CASSGAFAGDAFF. CDR3 DNA sequence: TGCGCCAGCAGCGGGGCCTTTGCGGGAGATGCGTTCTTC.

At least ten counts were recorded for this clonotype. DNA of the CDR3: TGTGCCAGCAGTTTTACAGGGGGATATGGCTACACCTTC. Protein: CASSFTGGYGYTF. The chain joins TRBV6-5 to TRBJ1-2, with 8 bases lining up with TRBD1. The J segment lost 5 bases and the V segment lost 4 bases, leaving 3 bases of the junction unmatched. This CDR3 is built from 13 residues. Germline V gene sequence: CDR1 MNHEY, CDR2 SVGAGI.

At least ten counts were recorded for this clonotype. The chain is built from TRBV2 and TRBJ2-7; D call uncertain. CDR3 size: 11 residues. In germline, CDR1 is SNHLY, CDR2 FYNNEI. V shed 5 bases and J shed 3 bases, with 5 bases lying between them. The CDR3 coding sequence is TGTGCCAGCAGTTTCCTCTACGAGCAGTACTTC. Its protein is CASSFLYEQYF.

This clonotype was seen repeatedly, ten times or more. The V and J genes are TRBV24-1 and TRBJ2-4; D remains ambiguous. CDR3 size: 12 residues. Trimming pared 1 base from V and 8 bases from J, leaving 5 bases between. The V gene's germline CDR1 is KGHDR and CDR2 SFDVKD. The CDR3 region has the DNA TGTGCCACCAGTGATTTTGGGTACATTCAGTACTTC. Translation: CATSDFGYIQYF.

This clonotype occurred a few times. V is TRBV2 and J is TRBJ2-1; 9 bases fit TRBD2. The CDR3 runs 13 residues. J was trimmed by 2 bases and V by 7 bases; bases with no gene match: 0. Looked up from germline, CDR1 is SNHLY and CDR2 is FYNNEI. The chain's CDR3 is CASTSGTYNEQFF. The CDR3 bases are TGTGCCAGCACTAGCGGGACCTACAATGAGCAGTTCTTC. The full variable domain, rest sourced from reference TRBV2 and TRBJ2-1, is EPEVTQTPSHQVTQMGQEVILRCVPISNHLYFYWYRQILGQKVEFLVSFYNNEISEKSEIFDDQFSVERPDGSNFTLKIRSTKLEDSAMYFCASTSGTYNEQFFGPGTRLTVL.